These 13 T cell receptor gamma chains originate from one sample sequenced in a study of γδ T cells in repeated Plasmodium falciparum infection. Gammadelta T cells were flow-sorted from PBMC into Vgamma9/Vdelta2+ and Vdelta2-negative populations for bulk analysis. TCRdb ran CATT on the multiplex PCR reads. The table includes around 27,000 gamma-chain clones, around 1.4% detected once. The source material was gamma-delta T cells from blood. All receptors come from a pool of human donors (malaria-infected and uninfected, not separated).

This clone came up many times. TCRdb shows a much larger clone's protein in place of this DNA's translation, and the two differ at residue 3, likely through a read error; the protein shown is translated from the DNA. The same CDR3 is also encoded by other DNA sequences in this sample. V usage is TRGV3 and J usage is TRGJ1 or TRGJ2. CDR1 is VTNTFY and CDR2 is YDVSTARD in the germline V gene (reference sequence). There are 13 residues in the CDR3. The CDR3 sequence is CAPWDRRNYKKLF. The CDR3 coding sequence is TGTGCCCCCTGGGACAGGCGGAATTATAAGAAACTCTTT.

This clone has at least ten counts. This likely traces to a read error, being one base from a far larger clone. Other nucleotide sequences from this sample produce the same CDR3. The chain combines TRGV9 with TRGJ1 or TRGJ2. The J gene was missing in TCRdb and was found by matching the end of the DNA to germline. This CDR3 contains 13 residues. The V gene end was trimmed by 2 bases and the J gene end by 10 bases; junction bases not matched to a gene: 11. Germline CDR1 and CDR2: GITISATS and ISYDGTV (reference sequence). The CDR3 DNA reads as TGTGCCTTGTGGGAGGCCGTCCGGTACAAGAAACTCTTT. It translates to CALWEAVRYKKLF.

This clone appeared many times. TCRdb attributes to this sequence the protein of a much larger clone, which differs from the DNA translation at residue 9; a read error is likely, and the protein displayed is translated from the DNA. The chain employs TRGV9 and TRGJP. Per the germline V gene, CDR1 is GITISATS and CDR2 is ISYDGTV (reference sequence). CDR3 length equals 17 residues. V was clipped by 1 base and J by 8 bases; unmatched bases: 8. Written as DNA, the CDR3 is TGTGCCTTGTGGGAGGTCCCAACCAAGTTGGGCAAAAAAATCAAGGTATTT. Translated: CALWEVPTKLGKKIKVF.

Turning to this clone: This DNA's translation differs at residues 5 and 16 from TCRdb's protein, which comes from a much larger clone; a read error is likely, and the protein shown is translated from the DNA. The CDR3 DNA reads TGTGCCACCTGGTACCGAGTCGAGCTGGAACTAACTTATTATAAGAACCTCTTT. This gives the protein CATWYRVELELTYYKNLF. The genes are TRGV3 and TRGJ1 or TRGJ2. CDR1 and CDR2 (germline): VTNTFY, YDVSTARD (reference sequence). This CDR3 is built from 18 residues.

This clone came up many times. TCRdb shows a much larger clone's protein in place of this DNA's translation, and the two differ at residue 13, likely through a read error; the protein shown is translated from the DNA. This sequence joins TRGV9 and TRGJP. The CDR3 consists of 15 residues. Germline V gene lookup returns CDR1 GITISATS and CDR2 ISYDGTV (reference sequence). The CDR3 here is CALWGQELGKKIEVF. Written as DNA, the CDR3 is TGTGCCTTGTGGGGACAAGAGTTGGGCAAAAAAATCGAGGTATTT.

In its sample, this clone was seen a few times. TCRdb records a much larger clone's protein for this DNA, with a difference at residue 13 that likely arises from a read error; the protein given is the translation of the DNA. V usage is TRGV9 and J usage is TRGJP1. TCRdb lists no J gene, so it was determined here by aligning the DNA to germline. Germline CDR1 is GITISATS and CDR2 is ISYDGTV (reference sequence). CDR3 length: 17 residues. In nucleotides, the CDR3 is TGTGCCTTGTGGGAGGTGCACAATCGGTCCACTGGTGGGTTCAAGATATTT. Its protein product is CALWEVHNRSTGGFKIF.

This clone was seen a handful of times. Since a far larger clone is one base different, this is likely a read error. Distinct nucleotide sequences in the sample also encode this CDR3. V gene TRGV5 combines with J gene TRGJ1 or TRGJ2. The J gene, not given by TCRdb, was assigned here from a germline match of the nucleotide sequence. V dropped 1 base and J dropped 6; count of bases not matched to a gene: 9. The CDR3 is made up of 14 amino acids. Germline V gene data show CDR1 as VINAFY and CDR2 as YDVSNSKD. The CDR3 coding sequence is TGTGCCACCTGGGACAGACCAGGTAGTTATAAGAAACTCTTT. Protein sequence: CATWDRPGSYKKLF.

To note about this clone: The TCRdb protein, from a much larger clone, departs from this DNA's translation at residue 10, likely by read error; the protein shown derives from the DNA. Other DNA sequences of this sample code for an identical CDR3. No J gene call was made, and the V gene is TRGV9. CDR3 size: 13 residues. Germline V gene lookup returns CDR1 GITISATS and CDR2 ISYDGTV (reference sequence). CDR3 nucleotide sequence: TGTGCCTTGTGGGAGGTGCGGTTCTATGAGAAGCTCTTT. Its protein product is CALWEVRFYEKLF.

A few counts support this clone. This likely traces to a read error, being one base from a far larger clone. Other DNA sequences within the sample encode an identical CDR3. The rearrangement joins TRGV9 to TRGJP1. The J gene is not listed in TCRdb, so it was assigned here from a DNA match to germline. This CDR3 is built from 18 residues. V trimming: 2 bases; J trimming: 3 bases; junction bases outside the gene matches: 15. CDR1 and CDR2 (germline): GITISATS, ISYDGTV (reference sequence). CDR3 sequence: CALWEAGFFGSTGWFKIF. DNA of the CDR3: TGTGCCTTGTGGGAGGCCGGGTTCTTTGGATCCACTGGTTGGTTCAAGATATTT.

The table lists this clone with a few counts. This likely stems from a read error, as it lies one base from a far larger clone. This chain's CDR3 is CATWAGKKLF. CDR3 coding DNA: TGTGCCACATGGGCGGGTAAGAAACTCTTT. The chain carries TRGV4 and TRGJ1 or TRGJ2. The J gene, missing from TCRdb, was assigned here through DNA to germline matching. The germline gives CDR1 EGSTGY, CDR2 YDSYTSSV. The CDR3 extends over 10 amino acids.

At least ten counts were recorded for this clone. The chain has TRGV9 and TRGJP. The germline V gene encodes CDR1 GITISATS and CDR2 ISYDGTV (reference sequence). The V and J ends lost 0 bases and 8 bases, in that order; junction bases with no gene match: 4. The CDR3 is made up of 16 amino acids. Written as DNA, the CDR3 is TGTGCCTTGTGGGAGGTGGTTCAGTTGGGCAAAAAAATCAAGGTATTT. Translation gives CALWEVVQLGKKIKVF.

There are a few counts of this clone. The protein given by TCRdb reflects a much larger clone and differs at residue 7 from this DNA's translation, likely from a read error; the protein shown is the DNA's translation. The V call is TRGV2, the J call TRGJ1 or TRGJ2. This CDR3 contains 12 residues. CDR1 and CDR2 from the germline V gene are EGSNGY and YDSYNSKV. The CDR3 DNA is TGTGCCACCTGGGACGGGACCTATAAAAAACTCTTT. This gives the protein CATWDGTYKKLF.

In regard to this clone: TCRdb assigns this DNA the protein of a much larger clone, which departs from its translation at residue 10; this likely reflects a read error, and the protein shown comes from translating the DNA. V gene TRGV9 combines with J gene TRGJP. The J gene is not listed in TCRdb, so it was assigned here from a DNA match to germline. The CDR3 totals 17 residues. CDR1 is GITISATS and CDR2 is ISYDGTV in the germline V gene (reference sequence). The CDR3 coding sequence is TGTGCCTTGTGGGAGGTGTTAGGTGAGTCGGGCAAAAAAATCAAGGTATTT. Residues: CALWEVLGESGKKIKVF.